This T cell receptor beta chain came from a study of neurological immune-mediated disorders. Germline values: CDR1 ENHRY, CDR2 SYGVKD. The junction had 10 bases not matched to a gene; V was cut back by 9 bases and J by 9 bases. This CDR3 region has 15 residues. TCRdb called the 5' RACE reads again in MiXCR, with one record for every CDR3 protein. This table has around 64,000 distinct CDR3 sequences, 12% appearing once. The sample holds many counts of this clonotype. This chain joins TRBV10-3 and TRBJ2-1, with 14 bases fitting TRBD2. This receptor was obtained from a woman aged 55-75 years with HTLV-1-associated myelopathy (HAM/TSP). The sample taken for sequencing was PBMCs. CDR3 loop: CAIKGLAGVWGEQFF. CDR3 nucleotide sequence: TGTGCCATAAAGGGACTAGCGGGAGTTTGGGGTGAGCAGTTCTTC.